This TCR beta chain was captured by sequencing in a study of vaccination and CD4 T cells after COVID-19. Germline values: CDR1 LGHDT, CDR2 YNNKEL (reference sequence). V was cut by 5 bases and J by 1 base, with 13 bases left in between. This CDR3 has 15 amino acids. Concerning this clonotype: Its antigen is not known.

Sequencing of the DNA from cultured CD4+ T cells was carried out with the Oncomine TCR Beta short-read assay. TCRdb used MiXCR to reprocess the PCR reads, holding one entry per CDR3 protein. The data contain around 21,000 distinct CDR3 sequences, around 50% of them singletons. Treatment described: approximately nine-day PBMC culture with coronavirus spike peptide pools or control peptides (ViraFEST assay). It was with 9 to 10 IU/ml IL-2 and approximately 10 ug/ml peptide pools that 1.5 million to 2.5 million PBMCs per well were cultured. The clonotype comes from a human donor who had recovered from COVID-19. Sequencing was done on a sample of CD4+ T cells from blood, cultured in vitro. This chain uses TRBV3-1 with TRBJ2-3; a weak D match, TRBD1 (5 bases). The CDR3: CASSVRAGRTDTQYF. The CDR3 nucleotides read TGTGCCAGCAGCGTCAGGGCAGGGCGCACAGATACGCAGTATTTT.